The TCR beta chain described here comes from a study of blood T cell repertoires in COVID-19. Study details: Collection of acute and convalescent COVID-19 samples took place in the United States, Italy and Spain.

Sequencing was performed with immunoSEQ multiplex PCR; in TCRdb, only in-frame clones are kept and a portion is missing. The sample gives 110,000 to 150,000 clones, around nine tenths of which show up once; around 5% is in the top ten. Germline V gene data show CDR1 as MGHRA and CDR2 as YSYEKL. The CDR3 is 15 amino acids. Trimming cost V 4 bases and J 3 bases, with 12 bases left between them. This chain uses TRBV4-1 with TRBJ2-2; weak D call: TRBD2 (6 bases). Sequencing was carried out using peripheral blood. This sequence originates from a human donor in a cohort sampled during active COVID-19. CDR3 DNA: TGCGCCAGCAGCCGCGGGACTTCCTACACCGGGGAGCTGTTTTTT. This codes for CASSRGTSYTGELFF.